The 32 T cell receptor beta chains below all came from one sample that was sequenced in a study of vaccination effects on CD4 cells after COVID-19. Peptide-pool stimulation followed by sequencing identified expanded antigen-specific CD4+ clonotypes in the ViraFEST assay. Culture proceeded for about 11 days, and CD4+ T cells were then isolated. Method: immunoSEQ multiplex PCR; TCRdb's copy keeps in-frame clones and lacks some. The sample has around 79,000 clones, around 74% seen once. These TCRs are of unknown antigen specificity. The source was CD4+ T cells from PBMCs cultured with HCoV-229E spike peptides, collected before COVID-19 vaccination. All receptors come from a human donor who received a COVID-19 vaccine.

Judged by abundance, this clone is large. The chain joins TRBV6-1 to TRBJ2-5; tentatively, D is TRBD2 (5 bases). Trimming removed 2 bases at V and 2 bases at J, with 12 bases between. The CDR3 loop spans 15 amino acids. CDR1 and CDR2 from the germline V gene are MNHNS and SASEGT. CDR3 sequence: CASSETWTLQETQYF. The CDR3 DNA reads TGTGCCAGCAGTGAAACTTGGACTCTTCAAGAGACCCAGTACTTC.

The CDR3: CATSDRGLGLGQGYNEQFF. CDR3 DNA: TGTGCCACCAGTGATAGGGGGCTGGGTTTAGGACAGGGTTACAATGAGCAGTTCTTC. The rearrangement uses TRBV24-1 and TRBJ2-1; 8 bases fit TRBD1. Germline loops: CDR1 KGHDR, CDR2 SFDVKD. After removal of 3 bases from V and 4 bases from J, the junction contained 16 bases not matched to a gene. The CDR3 is made up of 19 amino acids.

The rearrangement links TRBV19 to TRBJ2-5; possible D gene TRBD2, 5 bases. V lost 1 base and J 1 base, leaving 13 bases between the germline ends. Looked up from germline, CDR1 is LNHDA and CDR2 is SQIVND (reference sequence). This CDR3 is 16 amino acids long. The chain's CDR3 is CASSIVGNRVQETQYF. CDR3 DNA: TGTGCCAGTAGTATAGTCGGGAATCGGGTCCAAGAGACCCAGTACTTC.

This rearrangement joins TRBV28 to TRBJ1-2; no definite D call. V was cut by 5 bases and J by 2 bases, with 6 bases left in between. The CDR3 runs 12 residues. The V gene's germline CDR1 is MDHEN and CDR2 SYDVKM. CDR3 loop: CASSDPNYGYTF. The CDR3 region has the DNA TGTGCCAGCAGTGACCCAAACTATGGCTACACCTTC.

This clone has a handful of counts. This rearrangement joins TRBV2 to TRBJ1-1; D ambiguous. The CDR3 runs to 14 residues. CDR1 SNHLY and CDR2 FYNNEI come from the germline V gene. With 3 bases removed from V and 0 bases from J, the gap between germline ends came to 8 bases. DNA for the CDR3: TGTGCCAGCAGTGATACACACCTGAACACTGAAGCTTTCTTT. This translates into CASSDTHLNTEAFF.

The J gene is TRBJ1-3, the V gene TRBV15; 8 bases agree with TRBD1. The V and J ends lost 3 bases and 3 bases, in that order; junction bases with no gene match: 1. The CDR3 has 14 residues. In germline, CDR1 is LNHNV, CDR2 YYDKDF (reference sequence). DNA of the CDR3: TGTGCCACCAGCAGGGACAGGGATGGAAACACCATATATTTT. Protein product: CATSRDRDGNTIYF.

The chain links TRBV21-1 to TRBJ2-3. TRBV21-1 is given as a pseudogene. The CDR3 runs 15 residues. The CDR3 reads CASSKVNGCTDTQYF. The CDR3 coding sequence is TGTGCCAGCAGCAAAGTTAACGGCTGCACAGATACGCAGTATTTT.

This clone has only one observation. The chain is built from TRBV15 and TRBJ2-7; TRBD1 agrees at 9 bases. The germline gives CDR1 LNHNV, CDR2 YYDKDF (reference sequence). V was pared by 0 bases and J by 3 bases, with 0 bases of the junction left unmatched. This CDR3 region has 14 residues. Written as DNA, the CDR3 is TGTGCCACCAGCAGAGAGGACAGGGGCTACGAGCAGTACGTC. Translation: CATSREDRGYEQYV.

The chain combines TRBV27 with TRBJ2-7, with 7 positions matching TRBD1. CDR1 is MNHEY and CDR2 is SMNVEV in the germline V gene (reference sequence). V was clipped by 6 bases and J by 6 bases; unmatched bases: 8. The CDR3 sequence is 13 residues long. This chain's CDR3 is CASRDTGAREQYV. The CDR3 DNA follows: TGTGCCAGCAGGGACACAGGGGCCCGCGAGCAGTACGTC.

The chain links TRBV4-1 to TRBJ2-5; the match to TRBD2 covers 15 bases. Germline V gene lookup returns CDR1 MGHRA and CDR2 YSYEKL. The length of the CDR3 is 19 residues. J lost 4 bases, V lost 1 base, and 10 bases had no gene match. The CDR3 sequence is CASSQVNMGLAGGTETQYF. CDR3 bases: TGCGCCAGCAGCCAAGTCAACATGGGACTAGCGGGGGGTACAGAGACCCAGTACTTC.

The chain couples TRBV19 to TRBJ1-5; perhaps TRBD1 as D (5 bases). The CDR3 runs 14 residues. Germline V gives CDR1 LNHDA, CDR2 SQIVND (reference sequence). Trimming shortened V by 10 bases and J by 7 bases, and 20 bases separated the two germline ends. Here the CDR3 DNA reads TGTGCCACCCACCTGGGGGTAGCAGAACAGCCCCAGCATTTT. Translating it yields CATHLGVAEQPQHF.

The chain uses TRBV7-2 and TRBJ2-1; D is possibly TRBD1 or TRBD2 (7 bases each). This CDR3 has 15 amino acids. Germline V gives CDR1 SGHTA, CDR2 FQGNSA. The V end was cut by 5 bases, the J end by 7 bases, with 18 bases between. The CDR3 spells CASSPQGGFWNEQFF. CDR3 coding DNA: TGTGCCAGCAGCCCCCAGGGGGGGTTTTGGAATGAGCAGTTCTTC.

The chain joins TRBV11-2 to TRBJ1-1, with no clear D. V lost 3 bases to trimming and J lost 5 bases, with 10 bases between them. In germline, CDR1 is SGHAT, CDR2 FQNNGV. This CDR3 spans 13 amino acids. CDR3 nucleotides: TGTGCCAGCAGCTTCGACCGTTTGACTGAAGCTTTCTTT. It codes for CASSFDRLTEAFF.

The chain employs TRBV7-2 and TRBJ1-1, with a weak D call TRBD1 (5 bases). This CDR3 spans 14 amino acids. V was clipped by 5 bases and J by 2 bases, with 12 bases between them. Germline loops: CDR1 SGHTA, CDR2 FQGNSA. The DNA of the CDR3 is TGTGCCAGCAGCCTACTGGGACCCAACACTGAAGCTTTCTTT. It translates to CASSLLGPNTEAFF.

The rearrangement links TRBV5-5 to TRBJ1-1; D gene ambiguous. CDR3 size: 16 residues. V lost 3 bases and J 6 bases, leaving 21 bases between the germline ends. The germline V gene has CDR1 SGHKS and CDR2 YYEKEE (reference sequence). CDR3 protein: CASSSRPDAGFSEAFF. CDR3 bases: TGTGCCAGCAGCTCCCGACCGGACGCGGGTTTTTCTGAAGCTTTCTTT.

This clone was picked up one time. V gene TRBV7-3 combines with J gene TRBJ2-3; tentatively, D is TRBD1 (6 bases). Germline CDR1 reads SGHTA; CDR2 reads FQGTGA. This CDR3 spans 15 amino acids. V lost 2 bases and J 3 bases, leaving 12 bases between the germline ends. The CDR3 spells CASSLQSTGTDTQYF. CDR3 nucleotide sequence: TGTGCCAGCAGCTTACAGTCGACAGGTACAGATACGCAGTATTTT.

This clone appeared once. The rearrangement joins TRBV3-1 (or the pseudogene TRBV3-2) to TRBJ1-4; D is ambiguous. This CDR3 spans 16 amino acids. Per the germline V gene, CDR1 is LGHDT and CDR2 is YNNKEL (reference sequence). The V gene lost 4 bases and the J gene lost 6 bases, with 18 bases spanning the gap. CDR3: CASSLGILPGDEKLFF. In DNA, the CDR3 is TGTGCCAGCAGCCTGGGGATCCTCCCCGGAGATGAAAAACTGTTTTTT.

This clone has more than one count but fewer than ten. The chain uses TRBV11-2 and TRBJ2-4; unclear D gene. Germline V gives CDR1 SGHAT, CDR2 FQNNGV. Trimming took 1 base from V and 7 from J, leaving 11 bases between them. The CDR3 spans 14 residues. CDR3 sequence: CASSLADEENIQYF. The CDR3 nucleotides are TGTGCCAGCAGCTTAGCGGACGAGGAGAACATTCAGTACTTC.

About this clone: The junction shows a germline mismatch at one end, possibly a read error. The chain couples TRBV7-2 to TRBJ2-1; D might be TRBD2 (5 bases). The CDR3 runs 14 residues. Germline loops: CDR1 SGHTA, CDR2 FQGNSA. As DNA, the CDR3 is TGTGCCAGCAGCCCAACCCGGACTCCCAATAAGCAGTTCTTC. It translates to CASSPTRTPNKQFF. The variable domain in full, completed from reference TRBV7-2 and TRBJ2-1, reads GAGVSQSPSNKVTEKGKDVELRCDPISGHTALYWYRQSLGQGLEFLIYFQGNSAPDKSGLPSDRFSAERTGGSVSTLTIQRTQQEDSAVYLCASSPTRTPNKQFFGPGTRLTVL.

The genes are TRBV19 and TRBJ1-5, with 9 bases lining up with TRBD1. J gave up 4 bases and V 3 bases, and 10 bases lay outside the gene matches. Germline V gene lookup returns CDR1 LNHDA and CDR2 SQIVND (reference sequence). This CDR3 is built from 17 residues. In nucleotides, the CDR3 is TGTGCCAGTAGTATCCCCACAGGGGGCTGGTCGAATCAGCCCCAGCATTTT. It yields the protein CASSIPTGGWSNQPQHF. The whole variable domain, filled in from reference TRBV19 and TRBJ1-5, reads DGGITQSPKYLFRKEGQNVTLSCEQNLNHDAMYWYRQDPGQGLRLIYYSQIVNDFQKGDIAEGYSVSREKKESFPLTVTSAQKNPTAFYLCASSIPTGGWSNQPQHFGDGTRLSIL.

The chain has TRBV7-7 and TRBJ1-4, with no clear D. This CDR3 is 13 amino acids long. Germline CDR1 SSHAT, CDR2 FNYEAQ (reference sequence). Trimming stripped 1 base from V and 3 bases from J, with 3 bases between. The CDR3 nucleotides read TGTGCCAGCAGCTTAGTAGCTAATGAAAAACTGTTTTTT. Encoded protein: CASSLVANEKLFF.

The rearrangement links TRBV5-1 to TRBJ1-1, with D uncertain. Germline V gene sequence: CDR1 SGHRS, CDR2 YFSETQ. V shed 0 bases and J shed 4 bases, with 16 bases lying between them. There are 16 residues in the CDR3. In DNA form, the CDR3 reads TGCGCCAGCAGCTTGGTGGTAACCTCAGCATCCACTGAAGCTTTCTTT. It translates to CASSLVVTSASTEAFF. The full variable domain, with the rest looked up from reference TRBV5-1 and TRBJ1-1, is KAGVTQTPRYLIKTRGQQVTLSCSPISGHRSVSWYQQTPGQGLQFLFEYFSETQRNKGNFPGRFSGRQFSNSRSEMNVSTLELGDSALYLCASSLVVTSASTEAFFGQGTRLTVV.

The chain links TRBV11-3 to TRBJ2-3; TRBD2 matches at 12 bases. This CDR3 contains 20 residues. Germline-derived CDR1 and CDR2 are SGHNT and YENEEA. The junction had 11 bases not matched to a gene; V was cut back by 1 base and J by 0 bases. The CDR3 sequence: CASSLGATSGGRTSTDTQYF. CDR3 nucleotides: TGTGCCAGCAGCTTAGGGGCCACTAGCGGGGGGCGTACTAGCACAGATACGCAGTATTTT.

This clone was counted a few times. The chain couples TRBV5-1 to TRBJ1-1, with D possibly TRBD1 on 5 matching bases. V dropped 4 bases and J dropped 4 bases, with 14 bases sitting between them. The CDR3 runs 14 residues. CDR1 SGHRS and CDR2 YFSETQ come from the germline V gene. The CDR3 spells CASSPEGLGTEAFF. CDR3 DNA sequence: TGCGCCAGCAGCCCGGAGGGACTTGGCACTGAAGCTTTCTTT. Together with reference TRBV5-1 and TRBJ1-1, the CDR3 gives the full variable domain: KAGVTQTPRYLIKTRGQQVTLSCSPISGHRSVSWYQQTPGQGLQFLFEYFSETQRNKGNFPGRFSGRQFSNSRSEMNVSTLELGDSALYLCASSPEGLGTEAFFGQGTRLTVV.

The chain carries TRBV30 and TRBJ2-5; D remains ambiguous. The CDR3 extends over 13 amino acids. Germline V gives CDR1 GTSNPN, CDR2 SVGIG (reference sequence). Deletions cut 5 bases from V and 0 bases from J, with 10 bases between. For the CDR3, the DNA is TGTGCCTGGGACCGGGCCTACCAAGAGACCCAGTACTTC. Translated: CAWDRAYQETQYF.

This clone has a single count. The rearrangement uses TRBV9 and TRBJ2-1; no definite D call. Looked up from germline, CDR1 is SGDLS and CDR2 is YYNGEE. CDR3 length equals 14 residues. Trimming removed 3 bases from V and 0 bases from J, with 7 bases in between. The CDR3 sequence: CASSGPSSYNEQFF. Here the CDR3 DNA reads TGTGCCAGCAGCGGTCCGAGCTCCTACAATGAGCAGTTCTTC.

V and J are TRBV12-3 or TRBV12-4 and TRBJ1-3; D is unresolved. The V and J ends lost 8 bases and 6 bases respectively, with 5 bases between them. The CDR3 contains 10 residues. CDR3 sequence: CASGPNTIYF. DNA for the CDR3: TGTGCCAGCGGCCCAAACACCATATATTTT.

The chain has TRBV20-1 and TRBJ2-5; no clear D. CDR3 size: 11 residues. The germline gives CDR1 DFQATT, CDR2 SNEGSKA (reference sequence). V was cut by 6 bases and J by 1 base, with 6 bases left in between. The CDR3 loop is CSANSQETQYF. CDR3 DNA: TGCAGTGCAAACAGCCAAGAGACCCAGTACTTC.

The chain recombines TRBV19 with TRBJ1-5; tentatively, D is TRBD1 (6 bases). Trimming left V 4 bases short and J 7 bases short, with 14 bases between. The germline V gene encodes CDR1 LNHDA and CDR2 SQIVND (reference sequence). This CDR3 spans 14 amino acids. Written as DNA, the CDR3 is TGTGCCAGTAGTAGAACAGGGCAGGAGCAGCCCCAGCATTTT. This codes for CASSRTGQEQPQHF.

V is TRBV10-2 and J is TRBJ2-7, with D unclear. Germline V gene sequence: CDR1 WSHSY, CDR2 SAAADI. Deletions cut 6 bases from V and 0 bases from J, with 6 bases between. This CDR3 has 12 residues. CDR3 region: CASSSSSYEQYV. CDR3 in DNA: TGCGCCAGCAGCTCCAGCTCCTACGAGCAGTACGTC.

The rearrangement joins TRBV19 to TRBJ2-3; tentatively, D is TRBD2 (6 bases). Germline CDR1 reads LNHDA; CDR2 reads SQIVND (reference sequence). The germline V and J ends were trimmed by 4 bases and 1 base, with 21 bases remaining between them. There are 18 residues in the CDR3. CDR3 nucleotides: TGTGCCAGTAGTAAGTCGCGTCTCGGGGGACCGGGCACAGATACGCAGTATTTT. This sequence encodes CASSKSRLGGPGTDTQYF.

V usage is TRBV7-2 and J usage is TRBJ2-1; D remains ambiguous. This CDR3 has 12 amino acids. V lost 5 bases to trimming and J lost 7 bases, with 9 bases between them. The germline gives CDR1 SGHTA, CDR2 FQGNSA. The CDR3 DNA reads as TGTGCCAGCAGCCTGTCAAGGAATGAGCAGTTCTTC. It specifies CASSLSRNEQFF.